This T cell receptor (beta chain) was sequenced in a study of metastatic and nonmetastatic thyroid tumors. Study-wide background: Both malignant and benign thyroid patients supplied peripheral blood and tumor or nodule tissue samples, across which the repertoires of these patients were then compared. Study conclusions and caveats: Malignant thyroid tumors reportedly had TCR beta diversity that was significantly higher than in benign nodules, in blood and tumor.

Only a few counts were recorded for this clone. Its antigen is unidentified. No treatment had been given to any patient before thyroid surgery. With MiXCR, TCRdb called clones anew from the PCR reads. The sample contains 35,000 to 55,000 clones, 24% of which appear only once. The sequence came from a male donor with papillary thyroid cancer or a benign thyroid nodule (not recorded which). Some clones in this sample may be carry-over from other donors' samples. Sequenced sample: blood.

CDR3 residues: CASSYPGNNYGYTF. CDR3 coding DNA: TGTGCCAGCAGTTACCCAGGCAACAACTATGGCTACACCTTC. The chain employs TRBV6-2 or TRBV6-3 and TRBJ1-2; D ambiguous. CDR1 is MNHEY, CDR2 SVGEGT, per germline. This CDR3 has 14 residues. Trimming left V 2 bases short and J 2 bases short, with 9 bases between.